The present T cell receptor beta chain was sequenced within a study of blood T cell repertoires in COVID-19. Study-wide background: Sites in the United States, Italy and Spain provided acute and convalescent COVID-19 samples. T cells, B-cell-depleted T cells, or PBMCs provided the cDNA or gDNA that served as material.

In the original analysis: Using reference gene primer amplification, nucleated cell counts were estimated. Sequenced by immunoSEQ multiplex PCR; TCRdb stores in-frame clones only, minus some. V and J calls and clone size follow that table, whereas D and trimming were derived from the DNA. The sample records 75,000 to 85,000 clones, around 90% being singletons. Trimming pared 7 bases from V and 3 bases from J, leaving 13 bases between. Germline-derived CDR1 and CDR2 are SNHLY and FYNNEI. This CDR3 region has 14 residues. The gene calls are TRBV2 and TRBJ1-5; possibly TRBD1 for D (5 bases). Sequencing was carried out using peripheral blood. The receptor was isolated from a human donor in a cohort sampled during active COVID-19. The CDR3 is CASKVGGFNQPQHF. Here the CDR3 DNA reads TGTGCCAGCAAAGTGGGGGGATTCAATCAGCCCCAGCATTTT.